The present T cell receptor (beta chain) was sequenced within a study of glioma-infiltrating T cells. This clonotype was found a few times. Antigen: not known. Amplification of TCR alpha and beta CDR3 regions from RNA used iRepertoire nested multiplex PCR. One-step reverse transcription and amplification started from around 100-400 ng of tissue mRNA or PBMC total RNA. TCRdb ran MiXCR on the multiplex PCR reads and lists one entry per CDR3 protein. The top ten clones hold around 15% of a sample with 100,000 to 150,000 distinct CDR3 sequences, 20% to 25% of them seen once. The CDR3 is 15 amino acids. Germline V gives CDR1 SGHRS, CDR2 YFSETQ. J was trimmed by 1 base and V by 3 bases; bases with no gene match: 6. Study results and limitations: CDR3 overlap between tissue and blood was very small. Gliomas, especially low-grade, showed above-expected tissue-blood divergence; non-neoplastic patients showed below.

Sequencing was performed on glioma tissue, nonneoplastic brain tissue, or PBMCs (not recorded which). The chain has TRBV5-1 and TRBJ2-5; 7 nucleotides line up with TRBD2. This clonotype was sampled from a human donor with low-grade glioma or glioblastoma, undergoing nonglioma brain surgery, or in good health (not recorded which). The CDR3 DNA reads as TGCGCCAGCAGCTGGGGAGCGGGACTCCAAGAGACCCAGTACTTC. Amino acids: CASSWGAGLQETQYF.